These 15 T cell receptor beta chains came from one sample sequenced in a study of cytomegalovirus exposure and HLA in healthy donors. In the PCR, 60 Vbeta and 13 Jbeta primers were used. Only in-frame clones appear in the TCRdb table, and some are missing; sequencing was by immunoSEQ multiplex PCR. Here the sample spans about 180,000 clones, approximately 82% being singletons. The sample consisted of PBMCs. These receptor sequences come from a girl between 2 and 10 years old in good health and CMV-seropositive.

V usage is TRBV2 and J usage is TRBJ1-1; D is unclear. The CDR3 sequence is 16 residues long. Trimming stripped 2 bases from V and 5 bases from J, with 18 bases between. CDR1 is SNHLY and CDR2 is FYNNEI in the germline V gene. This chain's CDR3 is CASSERRVVEKTEAFF. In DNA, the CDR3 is TGTGCCAGCAGTGAAAGGAGGGTTGTAGAGAAAACTGAAGCTTTCTTT.

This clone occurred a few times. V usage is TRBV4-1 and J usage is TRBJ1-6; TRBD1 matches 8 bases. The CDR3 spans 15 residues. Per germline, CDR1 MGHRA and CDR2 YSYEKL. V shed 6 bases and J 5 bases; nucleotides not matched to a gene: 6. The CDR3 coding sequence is TGCGCCAGCAGAACCCCGACAGGGGATAATTCACCCCTCCACTTT. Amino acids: CASRTPTGDNSPLHF.

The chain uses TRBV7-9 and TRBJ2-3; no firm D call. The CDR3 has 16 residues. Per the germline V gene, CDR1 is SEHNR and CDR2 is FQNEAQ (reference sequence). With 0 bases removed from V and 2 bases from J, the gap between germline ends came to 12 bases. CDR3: CASSLAADLFTDTQYF. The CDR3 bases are TGTGCCAGCAGCTTAGCCGCGGATCTCTTCACAGATACGCAGTATTTT. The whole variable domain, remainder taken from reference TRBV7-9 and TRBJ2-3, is DTGVSQNPRHKITKRGQNVTFRCDPISEHNRLYWYRQTLGQGPEFLTYFQNEAQLEKSRLLSDRFSAERPKGSFSTLEIQRTEQGDSAMYLCASSLAADLFTDTQYFGPGTRLTVL.

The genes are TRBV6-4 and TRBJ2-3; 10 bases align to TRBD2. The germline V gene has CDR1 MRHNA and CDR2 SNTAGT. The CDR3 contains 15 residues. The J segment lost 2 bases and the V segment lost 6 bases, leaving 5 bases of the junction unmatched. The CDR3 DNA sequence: TGTGCCAGCAGGGATAGCGGGGGGTACACAGATACGCAGTATTTT. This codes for CASRDSGGYTDTQYF.

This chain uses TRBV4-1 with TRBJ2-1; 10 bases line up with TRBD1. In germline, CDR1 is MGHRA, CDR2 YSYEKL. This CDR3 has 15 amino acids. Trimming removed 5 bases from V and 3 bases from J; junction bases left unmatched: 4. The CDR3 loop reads CASSWGQGYYNEQFF. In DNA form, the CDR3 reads TGCGCCAGCAGCTGGGGACAGGGGTACTACAATGAGCAGTTCTTC.

The DNA for the CDR3 is TGTGCCAGCTCACCCGGGACAGGGAGGACCGGGGAGCTGTTTTTT. Protein: CASSPGTGRTGELFF. The chain recombines TRBV18 with TRBJ2-2, with TRBD1 matching 9 bases. Germline trimming cut 3 bases from V and 5 bases from J; bases unmatched to any gene: 4. CDR3 length equals 15 residues. Germline lookup yields CDR1 KGHSH and CDR2 LQKENI. Using reference TRBV18 and TRBJ2-2 for the parts outside the CDR3, the full variable domain is NAGVMQNPRHLVRRRGQEARLRCSPMKGHSHVYWYRQLPEEGLKFMVYLQKENIIDESGMPKERFSAEFPKEGPSILRIQQVVRGDSAAYFCASSPGTGRTGELFFGEGSRLTVL.

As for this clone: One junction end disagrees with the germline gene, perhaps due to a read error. The CDR3 loop reads CAWRDPGSSGSTIYF. Here the CDR3 DNA reads TGTGCCTGGAGGGACCCGGGAAGCTCTGGAAGCACCATATATTTT. The chain links TRBV30 to TRBJ1-3; D is undetermined. There are 15 residues in the CDR3. In germline, CDR1 is GTSNPN, CDR2 SVGIG (reference sequence).

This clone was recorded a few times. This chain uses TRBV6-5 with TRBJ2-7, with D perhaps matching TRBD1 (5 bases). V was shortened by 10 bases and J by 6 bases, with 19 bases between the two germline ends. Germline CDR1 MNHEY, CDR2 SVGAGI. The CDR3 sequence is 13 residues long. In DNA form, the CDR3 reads TGTGCCACCTCCCCCTCAGGGTTTGGCGAGCAGTACTTC. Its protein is CATSPSGFGEQYF.

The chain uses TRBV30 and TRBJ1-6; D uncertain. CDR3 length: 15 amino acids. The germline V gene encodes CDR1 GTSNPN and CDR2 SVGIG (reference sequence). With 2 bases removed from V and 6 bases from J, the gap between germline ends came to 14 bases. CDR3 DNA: TGTGCCTGGAGTAGGAAGAGACTGACTAATTCACCCCTCCACTTT. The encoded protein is CAWSRKRLTNSPLHF.

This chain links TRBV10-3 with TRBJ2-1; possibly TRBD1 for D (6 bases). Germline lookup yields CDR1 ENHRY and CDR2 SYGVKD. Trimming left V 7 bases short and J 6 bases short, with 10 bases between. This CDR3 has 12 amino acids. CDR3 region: CAINGGGNEQFF. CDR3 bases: TGTGCCATCAATGGGGGCGGCAATGAGCAGTTCTTC.

CDR3 coding DNA: TGTGCCAGCAGCTTAGCGTATTCGGCTAACTATGGCTACACCTTC. This gives the protein CASSLAYSANYGYTF. The rearrangement links TRBV7-2 to TRBJ1-2; D remains ambiguous. CDR3 length: 15 residues. Germline CDR1 is SGHTA and CDR2 is FQGNSA. Trimming removed 0 bases from V and 0 bases from J, with 8 bases in between.

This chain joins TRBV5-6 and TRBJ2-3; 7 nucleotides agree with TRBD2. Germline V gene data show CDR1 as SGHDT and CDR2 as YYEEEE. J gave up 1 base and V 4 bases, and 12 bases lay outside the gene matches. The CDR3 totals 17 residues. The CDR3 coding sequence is TGTGCCAGCAGCCAATATTCGGCTAGCGGAGGCACAGATACGCAGTATTTT. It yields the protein CASSQYSASGGTDTQYF. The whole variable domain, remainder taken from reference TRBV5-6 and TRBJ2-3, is DAGVTQSPTHLIKTRGQQVTLRCSPKSGHDTVSWYQQALGQGPQFIFQYYEEEERQRGNFPDRFSGHQFPNYSSELNVNALLLGDSALYLCASSQYSASGGTDTQYFGPGTRLTVL.

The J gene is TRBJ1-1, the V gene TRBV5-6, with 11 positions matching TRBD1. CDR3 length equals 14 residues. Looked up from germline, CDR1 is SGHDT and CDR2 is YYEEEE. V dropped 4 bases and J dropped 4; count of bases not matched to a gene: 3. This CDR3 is CASSEGQGGTEAFF. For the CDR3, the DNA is TGTGCCAGCAGCGAGGGACAGGGGGGCACTGAAGCTTTCTTT.

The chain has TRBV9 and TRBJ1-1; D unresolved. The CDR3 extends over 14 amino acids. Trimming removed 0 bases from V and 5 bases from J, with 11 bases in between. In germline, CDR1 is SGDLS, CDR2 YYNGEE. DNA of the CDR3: TGTGCCAGCAGCGTAGATTACTTGACAACTGAAGCTTTCTTT. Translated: CASSVDYLTTEAFF.

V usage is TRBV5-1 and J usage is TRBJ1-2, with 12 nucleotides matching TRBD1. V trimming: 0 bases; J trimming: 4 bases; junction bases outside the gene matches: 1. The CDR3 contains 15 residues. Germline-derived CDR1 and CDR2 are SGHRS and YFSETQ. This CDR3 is CASSLVGQGAYGYTF. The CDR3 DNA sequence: TGCGCCAGCAGCTTGGTGGGACAGGGGGCCTATGGCTACACCTTC.